This TCR beta chain was identified in a study of T cell repertoires in cytomegalovirus infection. Whole-study context: Based on public TCR beta signatures, there were indications of CMV infection and of a matching HLA type.

Study outcomes and limitations: Cumulated frequencies of public TCR beta families served to identify carriers of CMV plus the relevant HLA. HLA-C-restricted CMV clonotypes gave the most frequent clonotype in two of eight donors.

There are 19 residues in the CDR3. Germline V gene sequence: CDR1 SGHTA, CDR2 FQGNSA. J was trimmed by 0 bases and V by 5 bases; bases with no gene match: 7. This clonotype was found many times. As yet, its antigen is unknown. One entry per CDR3 protein results from TCRdb running MiXCR on the reads. The repertoire holds 450,000 to 550,000 distinct CDR3 sequences, with about 15% as singletons. V is TRBV7-2 and J is TRBJ2-2; 15 bases match TRBD2. This sequence originates from a human donor in good health (CMV status not recorded). Some clones in this sample may be carry-over from other donors' samples. Sequenced material: CD8+ T cells from PBMCs. CDR3 DNA sequence: TGTGCCAGCAGCCCCGGGACTAGCGGGAGGTGGGCGAACACCGGGGAGCTGTTTTTT. The encoded protein is CASSPGTSGRWANTGELFF.